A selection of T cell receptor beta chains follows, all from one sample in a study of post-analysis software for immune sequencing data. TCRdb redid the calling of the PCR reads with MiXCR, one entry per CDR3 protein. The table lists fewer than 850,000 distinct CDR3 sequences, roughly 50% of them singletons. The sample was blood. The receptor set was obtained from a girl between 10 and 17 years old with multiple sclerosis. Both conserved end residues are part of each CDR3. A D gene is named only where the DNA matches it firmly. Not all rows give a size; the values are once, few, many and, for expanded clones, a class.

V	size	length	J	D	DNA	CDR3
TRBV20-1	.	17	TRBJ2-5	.	TGCAGTACTAACGACAAGGGAAGACGCCCCAGTGGAGAGACCCAGTACTTC	CSTNDKGRRPSGETQYF
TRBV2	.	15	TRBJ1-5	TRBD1	TGTGCCAGCGGTCGGACAGGGGGCAGCAATCAGCCCCAGCATTTT	CASGRTGGSNQPQHF
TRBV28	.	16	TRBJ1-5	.	TGTGCCAGCAGTTTGGGGCGGTTAAGAGATGATCAGCCCCAGCATTTT	CASSLGRLRDDQPQHF
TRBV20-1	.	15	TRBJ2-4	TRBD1	TGCAGTGCTCCGGACAGGCTTCTAGCCAAAAACATTCAGTACTTC	CSAPDRLLAKNIQYF
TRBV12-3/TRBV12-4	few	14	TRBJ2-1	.	TGTGCCAGCAGTTTGATGTTCGGAGCGGACGAGCAGTTCTTC	CASSLMFGADEQFF
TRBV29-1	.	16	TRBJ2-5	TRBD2	TGCACCACCCGGGGGACTAGCGGAGCTCACCAAGAGACCCAGTACTTC	CTTRGTSGAHQETQYF
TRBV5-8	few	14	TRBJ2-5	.	TGTGCCAGCAGCTTGGGGCTTCGATTGGAGACCCAGTACTTC	CASSLGLRLETQYF
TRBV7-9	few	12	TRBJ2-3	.	TGTGCCAGCAGCCACAAGCGAGATACGCAGTATTTT	CASSHKRDTQYF
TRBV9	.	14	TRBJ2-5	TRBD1	TGTGCCAGCAGCGTATGGGGACAGCAAGAGACCCAGTACTTC	CASSVWGQQETQYF
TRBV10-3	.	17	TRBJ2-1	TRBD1	TGTGCCATCAGTGAGTCGGCAGGGGGCGAGGGGACGGGTAAGCAGTTCTTC	CAISESAGGEGTGKQFF
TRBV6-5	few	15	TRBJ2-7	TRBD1	TGTGCCAGCAGCATCAAGGGGACAGGGCCCTACGAGCAGTACTTC	CASSIKGTGPYEQYF
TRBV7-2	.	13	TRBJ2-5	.	TGTGCCAGCGGGGTAGGGGGTGGAGAGACCCAGTACTTC	CASGVGGGETQYF
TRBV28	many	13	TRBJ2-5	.	TGTGCCAGCAGCCCCAGCAACCAAGAGACCCAGTACTTC	CASSPSNQETQYF
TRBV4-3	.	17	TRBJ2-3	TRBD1	TGCGCCAGCAGCCAAGAAATAACAGGGGGGAACACAGATACGCAGTATTTT	CASSQEITGGNTDTQYF
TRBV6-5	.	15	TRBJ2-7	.	TGTGCCAGCAGTTACTCCGGGACCTTCCCCCGCGAGCAGTACTTC	CASSYSGTFPREQYF
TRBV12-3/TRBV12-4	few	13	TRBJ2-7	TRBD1	TGTGCCAGCAGAACACCGACAGGGAACGAGCAGTACTTC	CASRTPTGNEQYF
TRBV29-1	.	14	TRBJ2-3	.	TGCAGCGCCGGACCTCCAACTAAGCGGGATACGCAGTATTTT	CSAGPPTKRDTQYF
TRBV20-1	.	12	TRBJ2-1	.	TGCAGGGCTAGACGGCTAGCTAGTGAGCAGTTCTTC	CRARRLASEQFF
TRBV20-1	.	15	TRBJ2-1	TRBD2	TGCAGTGCTAGACTGGCGGGAGGGCCCCACAATGAGCAGTTCTTC	CSARLAGGPHNEQFF
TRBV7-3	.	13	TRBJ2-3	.	TGTGCCAGCAGCCTGAAGTGGCAGGACCTTCAGTATTTT	CASSLKWQDLQYF
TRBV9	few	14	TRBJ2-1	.	TGTGCCAGCAGCGTAGAGGGAGTCGGCAATGAGCAGTTCTTC	CASSVEGVGNEQFF
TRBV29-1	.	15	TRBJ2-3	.	TGCAGCTCGAAGGGGAGGGCAGGGGGCACAGATACGCAGTATTTT	CSSKGRAGGTDTQYF
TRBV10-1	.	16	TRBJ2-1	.	TGCGCCAGCAGTGACCGGTCAGGGAGCTCCTACAATGAGCAGTTCTTC	CASSDRSGSSYNEQFF
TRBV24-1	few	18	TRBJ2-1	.	TGTGCCACCAGTGACCCAAAGGAGCCCGCGGGGTTGGGGAATGAGCAGTTCTTC	CATSDPKEPAGLGNEQFF
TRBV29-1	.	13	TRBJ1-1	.	TGCAGCGTTGAAGAGCCTGGGGGGACCCCTGCTTTCTTT	CSVEEPGGTPAFF
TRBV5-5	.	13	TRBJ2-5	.	TGTGCCAGCAGCTTTGGGGATGGGGAGACCCAGTACTTC	CASSFGDGETQYF
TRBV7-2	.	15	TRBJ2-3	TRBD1	TGTGCCAGCAGCCTCGGGACAGCCCGCACAGATACGCAGTATTTT	CASSLGTARTDTQYF
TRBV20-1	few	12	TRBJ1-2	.	TGCAGTGCTGATCTAGTATCGTATGGCTACACCTTC	CSADLVSYGYTF
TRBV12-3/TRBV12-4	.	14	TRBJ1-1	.	TGTGCCAGCAGGTGGGACACCGAAAACACTGAAGCTTTCTTT	CASRWDTENTEAFF
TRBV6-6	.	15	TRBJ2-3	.	TGTGCCAGCAGTTACCCGGAGACCAGCACAGATACGCAGTATTTT	CASSYPETSTDTQYF
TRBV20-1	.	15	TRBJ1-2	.	TGCAGTGCTTCAACAGGGATCAGCCTCGGCTATGGCTACACCTTC	CSASTGISLGYGYTF
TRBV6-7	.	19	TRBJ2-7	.	TGTGCCAGCAGTTACTCGCGTTTCCCGGACAGCCACCCCTCCTACGAGCAGTACTTC	CASSYSRFPDSHPSYEQYF
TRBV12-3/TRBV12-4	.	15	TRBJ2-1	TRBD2	TGTGCGGCGGGGACTAGCGGGAGAAGTGTAAATGAGCAGTTCTTC	CAAGTSGRSVNEQFF
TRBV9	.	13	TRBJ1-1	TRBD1	TGTGTCAGCAGCCCAGGGGGTCTGACTGAAGCTTTCTTT	CVSSPGGLTEAFF
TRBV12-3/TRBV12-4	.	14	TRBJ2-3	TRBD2	TGTGCCAGCAGCCCCGGGACTACACACGGTACGCAGTATTTT	CASSPGTTHGTQYF
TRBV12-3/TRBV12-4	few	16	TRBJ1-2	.	TGTGCCAGCAGACCGGGACCGAGAGCTGCCAACTATGGCTACACCTTC	CASRPGPRAANYGYTF
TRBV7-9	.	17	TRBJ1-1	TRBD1	TGTGCCAGCAGCTCAGCCGGGACAGGGTCTGGTGTCACTGAAGCTTTCTTT	CASSSAGTGSGVTEAFF
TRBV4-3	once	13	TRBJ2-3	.	TGCGCCAGCAGCCAAGATGAGTATGCTACGCAGTATTTT	CASSQDEYATQYF
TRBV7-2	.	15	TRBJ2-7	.	TGTGCCAGCAGCTTAGACCCAGAAACTACCTACGAGCAGTACTTC	CASSLDPETTYEQYF
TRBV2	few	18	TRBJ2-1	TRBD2	TGTGCCAGCAACCCCCTAGCGGGAGGGACCCTCTCCTACAATGAGCAGTTCTTC	CASNPLAGGTLSYNEQFF
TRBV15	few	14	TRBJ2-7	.	TGTGCCACCAGCATAGCTGTCGGCTCCTACGAGCAGTACTTC	CATSIAVGSYEQYF
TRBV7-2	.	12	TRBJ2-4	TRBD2	TGTGCCAGCAGCCTTCGGGACGGGGGGCAGTACTTC	CASSLRDGGQYF
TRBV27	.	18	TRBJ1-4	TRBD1	TGTGCCAGCAGCAGAAAGTCCGGGACAGGGACAACTAATGAAAAACTGTTTTTT	CASSRKSGTGTTNEKLFF
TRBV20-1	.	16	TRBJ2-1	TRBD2	TGCAGTACTAAGGGACTAGCGGGAGGGGTCTACAATGAGCAGTTCTTC	CSTKGLAGGVYNEQFF
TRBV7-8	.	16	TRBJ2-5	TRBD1	TGTGCCAGCAGCTTATATTGGACAGGGGGCACGGAGACCCAGTACTTC	CASSLYWTGGTETQYF
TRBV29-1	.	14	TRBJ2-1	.	TGCAGCGTTGATCCGTCAGGCATACAATATGAGCAGTTCTTC	CSVDPSGIQYEQFF
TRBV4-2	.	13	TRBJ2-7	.	TGTGCCAGCAGCCAGTTACCCTCCTACGAGCAGTACTTC	CASSQLPSYEQYF
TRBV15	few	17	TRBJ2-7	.	TGTGCCACCAGCCGCGGGTCCCTAGACTTTGGAGCCTACGAGCAGTACTTC	CATSRGSLDFGAYEQYF
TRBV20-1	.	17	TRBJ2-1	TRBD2	TGCAGTGCTAGAGATCAGGGACTAGCGGGAGTAGATACTGAGCAGTTCTTC	CSARDQGLAGVDTEQFF
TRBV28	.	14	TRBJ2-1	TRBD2	TGTGCCAGCAGCACCGGGACTAGCGTCGATGAGCAGTTCTTC	CASSTGTSVDEQFF
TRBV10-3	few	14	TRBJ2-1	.	TGTGCCATCAGTAGCGGTGGGTCCTACAATGAGCAGTTCTTC	CAISSGGSYNEQFF
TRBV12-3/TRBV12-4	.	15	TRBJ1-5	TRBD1	TGTGCCAGCAGTTCCGGGACAGGGATCCCTCAGCCCCAGCATTTT	CASSSGTGIPQPQHF
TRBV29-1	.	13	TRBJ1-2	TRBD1	TGCAGCGTGGGACAGGGGCTGGACTATGGCTACACCTTC	CSVGQGLDYGYTF